This T cell receptor beta chain was identified during a study of CXCR3-negative and CXCR3-positive naive CD8 T cells (dated 2019 in TCRdb). With respect to the entire study: About 135 million TRB reads were obtained in total, roughly 1.5 +/- 0.3 million reads per library. Diversity and physicochemical repertoire analyses were performed on about a dozen donors pooled from two independent experiments. TRBV-TRBJ cluster analysis included naive subsets from 5 donors and memory cells from 3 donors. Overall study outcomes, separate from this receptor: Because surface CD5, which is linked to self-reactivity in mice, was comparable between the naive subsets, TCR interaction strength was also inferred from the physicochemical properties of TRB CDR3s. Within the same donor, TRBV-TRBJ usage looked similar between naive CXCR3-negative and CXCR3-positive cells, but memory cells had distinct patterns. Both naive subsets had comparably high repertoire diversity, while memory CD8+ T cells had much lower repertoire diversity. Compared with CXCR3-negative naive cells, CXCR3-positive naive cells had TRB CDR3s with higher hydrophobicity (lower Kidera factor 4), lower energy, and higher strength and volume indices. Freshly isolated PBMCs were used for most assays because CXCR3 expression went down partially after cryopreservation.

For each CD8+ T cell subset, flow sorting was done in triplicate, and about 300,000 cells per subset went directly into RLT lysis buffer. To exclude memory contaminants, naive CD8+ T cells were stringently defined as CD45RO-CCR7+CD27+CD95-. Standard density gradient centrifugation was used to isolate peripheral blood mononuclear cells from buffy coats. Naive CXCR3-negative and CXCR3-positive CD8+ T cells were flow-sorted using a FACSAria III. An RNeasy Mini Kit was used to extract total RNA from the sorted cells. A word on this clonotype: There is no known antigen for this receptor.

Instrument on record: NextSeq 550. The Human TCR Profiling Kit (MiLaboratory) was used to make UMI-labeled 5' RACE TRB cDNA libraries. cDNA synthesis used the entire amount of extracted RNA, and PCR amplification then used the entire amount of cDNA produced. The libraries were made side by side, with each library going through the same number of PCR cycles. The study's own analysis went as follows. MIGEC and MiXCR extracted about 50,000 +/- 10,000 unique UMI-labeled TRB cDNA molecules per library, requiring at least two reads per UMI. An average of roughly 40,000 +/- 10,000 functional in-frame TRB CDR3 nucleotide clonotypes without stop codons was found per library. Diversity metrics, including normalized Shannon-Wiener and Chao1, were computed in VDJtools after downsampling to 5000 UMI-labeled TRB molecules per sample. VDJtools computed clonotype-size-weighted physicochemical properties of the central five CDR3 residues: interaction energy, strength, volume and Kidera factor 4. Reads reprocessed by TCRdb are summarized as one entry per CDR3 protein sequence, and DNA is absent. Clone size and V and J calls follow TCRdb, not the original study. The table kept for this sample lists roughly 120,000 distinct CDR3 sequences. Roughly 0.6% of the sample is held by the ten biggest clonotypes.

Sequenced: naive CXCR3+ CD8+ T cells from blood. Per the publication, the cell subset or site label means: CD45RO-CCR7+CD27+CD95- naive CD8+ T cells expressing CXCR3 (TNR3+). The clonotype comes from a human donor in good health. Some clones in this sample may be carry-over from other donors' samples.

This receptor carries the CDR3 CASSLGEGTHTDTQYF. The chain is assembled from TRBV11-2 and TRBJ2-3; TCRdb's assignment of TRBD1 cannot be checked, as there is no DNA. Taken from cysteine to phenylalanine, the CDR3 has 16 residues. No DNA is listed. According to the germline V gene, CDR1 reads SGHAT and CDR2 reads FQNNGV.